Sequencing of this T cell receptor beta chain was carried out in a study of post-analysis software for immune sequencing data (dated by TCRdb to the mid-2010s). Broadly, across the study: Recorded disease courses included relapsing-remitting, secondary progressive and progressive-relapsing multiple sclerosis, with some patients lacking subtype annotation. The multiple sclerosis patient repertoires were compared with some twelve previously published healthy control repertoires from donors aged 6 to 25 years. A subset of samples was prepared in parallel using single-end sample barcoding, then pooled and co-amplified after Illumina adapter ligation. Study-wide findings and limitations: The control group was slightly older than the multiple sclerosis patient group. Compared with controls, multiple sclerosis patients had significantly lower normalized Chao1 diversity, a finding suggesting substantial peripheral T-cell clonal expansion. Significantly higher frequencies in patients than in controls were found for a handful of TRBV segments, including TRBV5-6, TRBV5-1 and TRBV20-1. When samples were clustered directly using the F measure, samples prepared in the same batch co-clustered strongly, which prompted a batch-effect correction.

As concerns this clonotype: This clone's antigen is unknown. Within one base of it there is no much larger clone, and no base qualities were kept.

Receptors were amplified or captured by PCR. The instrument given in TCRdb is Illumina HiSeq 2500. Unique molecular identifiers were incorporated into TCR beta cDNA libraries to reduce PCR and sequencing biases. Roughly 0.5 million cDNA molecules were obtained per 1 to 10 million input T cells, so each molecule approximated one T cell. Patient libraries were prepared and sequenced with the same protocol used for the earlier healthy control dataset. Samples belonging to the same batch were prepared together, multiplexed and sequenced on a shared HiSeq lane. The source study handled its data this way. Raw barcoded reads were processed with MIGEC, discarding single-read molecular identifier groups before consensus assembly and CDR3 extraction. Clonotype tables were post-analysed with VDJtools, normalizing diversity by down-sampling all datasets to the smallest sample size. To correct batch-related cross-sample contamination, repertoire overlap clustering matched CDR3 amino acid sequences but not nucleotide sequences. TCRdb reprocessing: public reads trimmed at Q25 with fastp, clones called with MiXCR, in-frame beta chains kept. Under each unique CDR3 protein, matching rows form one entry showing the most common genes and DNA. These V and J calls derive from TCRdb rather than the authors' analysis. The sample data list about 770,000 distinct CDR3 sequences, and around 42% of these were observed just once. Roughly 4.9% of the sample belongs to the ten largest clones.

TCR beta repertoires were profiled from peripheral blood of roughly 13 young patients with multiple sclerosis to demonstrate the VDJtools post-analysis software. The patients with multiple sclerosis were children and adolescents between roughly 6 and 16 years of age. The CDR3 starts with the cysteine, ends with the phenylalanine, and has 15 residues. Only the CDR3 DNA is retained, 45 bases long and in frame from the first base. V sheds 6 bases and J sheds 4 bases, leaving 17 bases between their ends. From a lookup of the germline V gene, CDR1 and CDR2 are SGHTA and FQGTGA. The chain couples TRBV7-3 to TRBJ2-3, with no confidently assigned D gene. This receptor was obtained from a girl between 10 and 17 years old with multiple sclerosis. Sequencing was carried out using blood. The base sequence is TGTGCCAGCAGAATGCCTCCTCAGGTCCCAGATACGCAGTATTTT. The encoded protein is CASRMPPQVPDTQYF.